This entry features one T cell receptor (beta chain) sequence. What it binds is unknown. It was with 60 Vbeta and 13 Jbeta primers that the PCR ran. The data were produced by immunoSEQ multiplex PCR, yet TCRdb's version contains in-frame clones alone and is incomplete. The table for this sample gives tens of thousands of clones. These data are taken from a study of cytomegalovirus exposure and HLA in healthy donors. Regarding the study as a whole: Reportedly, TCR beta sequences accurately predicted HLA-A and HLA-B alleles in most subjects. Some segments of the V type, notably TRBV6-2 and TRBV6-3, were excluded as indistinguishable.

Trimming at V came to 7 bases and at J to 8 bases, leaving 11 bases not matched to a gene. The germline V gene encodes CDR1 MGHRA and CDR2 YSYEKL. The CDR3 is 15 residues long. The genes are TRBV4-1 and TRBJ2-3, with TRBD2 identical over 11 bases. The source material was PBMCs. The origin of this receptor is a woman in her thirties in good health and CMV-seronegative. The CDR3, as DNA: TGCGCCAGCAAAGGGCTAGCGGGAGGTTCAGGTACGCAGTATTTT. It encodes CASKGLAGGSGTQYF.